Included here is one T cell receptor (beta chain) sequence, with context. The antigen is undetermined. The source of the sample is a study of cytomegalovirus exposure and HLA in healthy donors. Whole-study results and caveats: An observed cluster of highly shared sequence variants was recorded as a likely sequencing artifact.

CDR3 length: 17 residues. Germline assignment: CDR1 LNHNV and CDR2 YYDKDF (reference sequence). Trimming took 5 bases from V and 2 from J; bases not matched to a gene: 11. 13 Jbeta primers and 60 Vbeta primers were used for the PCR. The method was immunoSEQ multiplex PCR; TCRdb's version includes in-frame clones alone and lacks a portion of them. Of under 200,000 clones detected, about 70% appear once; the ten largest clones hold less than 5%. This clonotype was obtained from a woman aged 18 to 35 in good health and CMV-seropositive. Sequencing used PBMCs. This chain connects TRBV15 to TRBJ2-5; the match to TRBD2 covers 10 bases. As DNA, the CDR3 is TGTGCCACCAGCCGCCTAGCGGGAGTTGGAGGACAAGAGACCCAGTACTTC. Its protein product is CATSRLAGVGGQETQYF. The full variable domain, in which reference TRBV15 and TRBJ2-5 provide the parts outside the CDR3, is DAMVIQNPRYQVTQFGKPVTLSCSQTLNHNVMYWYQQKSSQAPKLLFHYYDKDFNNEADTPDNFQSRRPNTSFCFLDIRSPGLGDTAMYLCATSRLAGVGGQETQYFGPGTRLLVL.